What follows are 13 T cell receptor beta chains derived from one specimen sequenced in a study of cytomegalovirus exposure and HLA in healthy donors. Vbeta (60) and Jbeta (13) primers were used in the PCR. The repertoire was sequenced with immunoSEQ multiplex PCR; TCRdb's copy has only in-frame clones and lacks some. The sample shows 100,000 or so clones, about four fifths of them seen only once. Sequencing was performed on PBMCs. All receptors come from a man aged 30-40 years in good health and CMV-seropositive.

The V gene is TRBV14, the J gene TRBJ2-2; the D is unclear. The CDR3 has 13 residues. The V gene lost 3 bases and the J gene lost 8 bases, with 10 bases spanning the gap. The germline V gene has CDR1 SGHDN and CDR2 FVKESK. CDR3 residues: CASSQTGAGELFF. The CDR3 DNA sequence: TGTGCCAGCAGCCAGACGGGTGCTGGGGAGCTGTTTTTT.

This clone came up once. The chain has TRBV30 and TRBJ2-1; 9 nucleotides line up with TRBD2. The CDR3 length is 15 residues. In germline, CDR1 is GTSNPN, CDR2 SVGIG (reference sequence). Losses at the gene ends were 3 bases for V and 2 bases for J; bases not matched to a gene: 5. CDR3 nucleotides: TGTGCCTGGAGGAGTAGCGGGAGCCCCTACAATGAGCAGTTCTTC. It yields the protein CAWRSSGSPYNEQFF.

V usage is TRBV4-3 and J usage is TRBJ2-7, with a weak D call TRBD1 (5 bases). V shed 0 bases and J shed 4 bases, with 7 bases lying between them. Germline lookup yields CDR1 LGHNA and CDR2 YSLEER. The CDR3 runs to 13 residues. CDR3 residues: CASSQETAYEQYF. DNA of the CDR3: TGCGCCAGCAGCCAAGAGACAGCATACGAGCAGTACTTC.

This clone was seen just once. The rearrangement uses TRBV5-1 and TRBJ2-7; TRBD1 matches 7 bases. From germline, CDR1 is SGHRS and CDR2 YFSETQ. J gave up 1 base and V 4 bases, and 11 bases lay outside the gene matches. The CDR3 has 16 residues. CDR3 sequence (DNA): TGCGCCAGCAGCCGTACAACAGGGGTGCAGTCCTACGAGCAGTACTTC. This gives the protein CASSRTTGVQSYEQYF.

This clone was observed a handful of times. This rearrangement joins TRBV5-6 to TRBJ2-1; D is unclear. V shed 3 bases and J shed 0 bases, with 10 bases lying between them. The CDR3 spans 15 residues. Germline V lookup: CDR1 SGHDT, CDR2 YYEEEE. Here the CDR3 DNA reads TGTGCCAGCAGCTCTACAGTAAGCTCCTACAATGAGCAGTTCTTC. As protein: CASSSTVSSYNEQFF.

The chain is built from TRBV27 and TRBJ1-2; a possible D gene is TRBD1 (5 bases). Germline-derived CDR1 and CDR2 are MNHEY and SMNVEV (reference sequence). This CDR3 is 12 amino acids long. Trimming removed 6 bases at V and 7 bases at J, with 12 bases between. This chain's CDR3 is CASRGVGSGYTF. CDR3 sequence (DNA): TGTGCCAGCAGAGGGGTCGGCAGTGGCTACACCTTC.

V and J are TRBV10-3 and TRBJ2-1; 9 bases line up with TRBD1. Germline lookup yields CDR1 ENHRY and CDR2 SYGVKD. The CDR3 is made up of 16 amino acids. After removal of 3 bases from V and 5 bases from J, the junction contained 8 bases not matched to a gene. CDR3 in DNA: TGTGCCATCAGTGATCCGTCAGGGACAGGGAACAATGAGCAGTTCTTC. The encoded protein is CAISDPSGTGNNEQFF.

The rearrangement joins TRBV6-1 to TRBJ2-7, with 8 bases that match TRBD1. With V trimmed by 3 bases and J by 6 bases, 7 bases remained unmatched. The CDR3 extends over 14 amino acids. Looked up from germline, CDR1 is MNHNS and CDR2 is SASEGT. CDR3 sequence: CASSDGQGQREQYF. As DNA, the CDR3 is TGTGCCAGCAGTGACGGACAGGGCCAACGCGAGCAGTACTTC.

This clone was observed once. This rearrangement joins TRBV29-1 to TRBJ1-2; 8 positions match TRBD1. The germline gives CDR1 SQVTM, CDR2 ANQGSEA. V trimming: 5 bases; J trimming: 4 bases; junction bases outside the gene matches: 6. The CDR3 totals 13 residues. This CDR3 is CSVTQTGVYGYTF. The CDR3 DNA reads TGCAGCGTTACCCAGACAGGGGTCTATGGCTACACCTTC.

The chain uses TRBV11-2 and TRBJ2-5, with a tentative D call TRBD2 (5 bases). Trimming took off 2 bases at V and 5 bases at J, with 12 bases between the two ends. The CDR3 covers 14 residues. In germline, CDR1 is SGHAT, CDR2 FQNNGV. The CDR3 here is CASSLLGLLETQYF. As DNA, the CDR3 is TGTGCCAGCAGCTTACTAGGACTGTTGGAGACCCAGTACTTC.

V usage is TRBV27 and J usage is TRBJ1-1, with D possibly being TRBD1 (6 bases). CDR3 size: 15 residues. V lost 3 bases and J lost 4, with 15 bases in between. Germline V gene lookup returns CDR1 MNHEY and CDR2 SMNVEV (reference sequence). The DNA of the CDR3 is TGTGCCAGCAGTTTTCCGGACAGCTCTATCACTGAAGCTTTCTTT. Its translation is CASSFPDSSITEAFF.

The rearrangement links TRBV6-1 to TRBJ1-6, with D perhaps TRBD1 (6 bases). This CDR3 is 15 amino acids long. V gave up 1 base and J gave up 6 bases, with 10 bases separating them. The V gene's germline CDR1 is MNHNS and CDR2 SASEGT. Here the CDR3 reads CASSEVWTVNSPLHF. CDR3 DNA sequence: TGTGCCAGCAGTGAAGTCTGGACAGTTAATTCACCCCTCCACTTT.

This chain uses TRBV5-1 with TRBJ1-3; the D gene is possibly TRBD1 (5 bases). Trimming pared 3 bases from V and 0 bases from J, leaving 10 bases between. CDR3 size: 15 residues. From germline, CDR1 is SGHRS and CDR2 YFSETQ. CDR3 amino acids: CASSSGDFSGNTIYF. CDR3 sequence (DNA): TGCGCCAGCAGCTCGGGGGACTTCTCTGGAAACACCATATATTTT.